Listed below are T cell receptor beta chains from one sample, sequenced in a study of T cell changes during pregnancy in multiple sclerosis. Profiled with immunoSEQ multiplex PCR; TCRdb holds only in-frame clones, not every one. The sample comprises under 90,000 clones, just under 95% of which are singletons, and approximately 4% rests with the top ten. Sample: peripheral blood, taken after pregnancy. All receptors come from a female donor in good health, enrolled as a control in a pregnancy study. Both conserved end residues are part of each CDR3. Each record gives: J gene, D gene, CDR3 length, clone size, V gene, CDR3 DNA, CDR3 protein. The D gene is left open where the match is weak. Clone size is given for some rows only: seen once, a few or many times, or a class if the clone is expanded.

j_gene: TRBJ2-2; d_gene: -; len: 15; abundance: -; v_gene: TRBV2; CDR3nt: TGTGCCAGCAGTGATAGTAGGCCGGGGACCGGGGAGCTGTTTTTT; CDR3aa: CASSDSRPGTGELFF
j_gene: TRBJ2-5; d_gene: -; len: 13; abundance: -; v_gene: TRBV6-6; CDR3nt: TGTGCCAGCAGTTCTCGGGATACAGAGACCCAGTACTTC; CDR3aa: CASSSRDTETQYF
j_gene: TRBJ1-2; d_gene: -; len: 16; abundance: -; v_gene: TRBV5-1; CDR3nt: TGCGCCAGCAGCTTGGAAATCGGCGGATCCCTCTATGGCTACACCTTC; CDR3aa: CASSLEIGGSLYGYTF
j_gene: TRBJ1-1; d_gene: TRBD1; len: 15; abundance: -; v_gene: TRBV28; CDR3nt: TGTGCCAGCAGTTTCCCGGGACAGGCGAACACTGAAGCTTTCTTT; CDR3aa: CASSFPGQANTEAFF
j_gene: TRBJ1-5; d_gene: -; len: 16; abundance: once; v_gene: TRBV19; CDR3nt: TGTGCCAGTAGTCCCTGGGGGGGTTCTAGCAATCAGCCCCAGCATTTT; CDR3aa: CASSPWGGSSNQPQHF
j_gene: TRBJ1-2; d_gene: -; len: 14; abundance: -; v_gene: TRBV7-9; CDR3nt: TGTGCCAGCAGCTTAGGGGCTACTAACTATGGCTACACCTTC; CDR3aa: CASSLGATNYGYTF
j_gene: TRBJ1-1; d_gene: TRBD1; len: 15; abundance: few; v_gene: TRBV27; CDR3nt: TGTGCCAGCAGTTCCCACCGGACAGGAAACACTGAAGCTTTCTTT; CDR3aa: CASSSHRTGNTEAFF
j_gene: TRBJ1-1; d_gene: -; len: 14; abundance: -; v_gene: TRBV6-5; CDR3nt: TGTGCCAGCAGCCCCGGGATGGGGAGGACTGAAGCTTTCTTT; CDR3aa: CASSPGMGRTEAFF
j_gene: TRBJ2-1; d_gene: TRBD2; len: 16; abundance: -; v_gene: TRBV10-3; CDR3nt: TGTGCCATCAGTGACCCTCTAGCGGGTCGAGGGGCGGAGCAGTTCTTC; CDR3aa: CAISDPLAGRGAEQFF
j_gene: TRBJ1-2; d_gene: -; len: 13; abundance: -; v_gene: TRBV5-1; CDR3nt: TGCGCCAGCAGCCCTAGGGGAGGCTATGGCTACACCTTC; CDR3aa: CASSPRGGYGYTF
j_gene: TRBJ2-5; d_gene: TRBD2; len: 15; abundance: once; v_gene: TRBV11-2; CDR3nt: TGTGCCAGCAGCTTCCTTGGGGGGGGACAAGAGACCCAGTACTTC; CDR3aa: CASSFLGGGQETQYF
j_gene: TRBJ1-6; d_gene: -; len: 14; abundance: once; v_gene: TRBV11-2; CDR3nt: TGTGCCAGCAGCTCCTATACCCGGGATTCACCCCTCCACTTT; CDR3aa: CASSSYTRDSPLHF
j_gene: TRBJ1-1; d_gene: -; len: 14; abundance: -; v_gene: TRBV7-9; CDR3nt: TGTGCCAGCAGGCAATGGACAGAAAACACTGAAGCTTTCTTT; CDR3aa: CASRQWTENTEAFF
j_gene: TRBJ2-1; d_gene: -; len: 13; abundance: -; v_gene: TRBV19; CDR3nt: TGTGCCAGTAGTATAGGAGGGGGCAATGAGCAGTTCTTC; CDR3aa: CASSIGGGNEQFF
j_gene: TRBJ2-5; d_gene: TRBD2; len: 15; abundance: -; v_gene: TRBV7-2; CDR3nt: TGTGCCAGCAGCTTAGAGCTAGCGGGAAAAGAGACCCAGTACTTC; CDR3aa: CASSLELAGKETQYF
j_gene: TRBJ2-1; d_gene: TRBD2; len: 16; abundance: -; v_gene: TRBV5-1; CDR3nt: TGCGCCAGCGCCCCACTGTCTAGCGGGGGGGCTAATGAGCAGTTCTTC; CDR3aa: CASAPLSSGGANEQFF
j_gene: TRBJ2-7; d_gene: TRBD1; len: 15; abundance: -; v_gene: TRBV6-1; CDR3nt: TGTGCCAGCAGTGTGGGACAGCCGATCCCCTACGAGCAGTACTTC; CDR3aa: CASSVGQPIPYEQYF
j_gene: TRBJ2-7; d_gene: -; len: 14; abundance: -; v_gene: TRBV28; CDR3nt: TGTGCCAGCAGTCGGACATCCAGCTCCTACGAGCAGTACTTC; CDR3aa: CASSRTSSSYEQYF
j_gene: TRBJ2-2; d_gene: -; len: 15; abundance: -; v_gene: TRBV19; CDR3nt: TGTGCCAGTAGGGTCGCGCTCGGAGGGGCCGGGGAGCTGTTTTTT; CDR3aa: CASRVALGGAGELFF
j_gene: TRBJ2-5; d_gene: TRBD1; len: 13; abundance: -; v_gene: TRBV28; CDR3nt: TGTGCCAGCAGCCTGGACAGGGAAGAGACCCAGTACTTC; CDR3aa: CASSLDREETQYF
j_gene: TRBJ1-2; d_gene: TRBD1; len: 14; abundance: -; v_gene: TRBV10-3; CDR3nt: TGTGCCATCAGCGACAGGGTAGCTAACTATGGCTACACCTTC; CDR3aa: CAISDRVANYGYTF
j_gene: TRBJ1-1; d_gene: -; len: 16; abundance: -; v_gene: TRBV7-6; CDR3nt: TGTGCCAGCAGCTTAGGAGGCACCGAGCCCCCCCTCGGAGCTTTCTTT; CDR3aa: CASSLGGTEPPLGAFF
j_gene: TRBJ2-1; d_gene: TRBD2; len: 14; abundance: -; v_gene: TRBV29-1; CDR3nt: TGCAGCGTTGTTATACTAGCGGGCTACAATGAGCAGTTCTTC; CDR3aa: CSVVILAGYNEQFF
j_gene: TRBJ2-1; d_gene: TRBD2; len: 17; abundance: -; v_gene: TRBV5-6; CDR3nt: TGTGCCAGCGTTGGACTAGCGGACCTTGAATACTACAATGAGCAGTTCTTC; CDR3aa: CASVGLADLEYYNEQFF
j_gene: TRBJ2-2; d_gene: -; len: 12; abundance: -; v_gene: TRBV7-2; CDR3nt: TGTGCCAGCAGCTTAATCGTCGGGGAGCTGTTTTTT; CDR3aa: CASSLIVGELFF
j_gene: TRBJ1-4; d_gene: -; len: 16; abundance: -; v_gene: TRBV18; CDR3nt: TGTGCCAGCTCACCACCGGACCCCTGGGGCAATGAAAAACTGTTTTTT; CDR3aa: CASSPPDPWGNEKLFF
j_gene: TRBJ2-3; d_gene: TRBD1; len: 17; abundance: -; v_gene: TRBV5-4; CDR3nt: TGTGCCAGCAGCTCGGGGGACAGGGTTCGGGGCACAGATACGCAGTATTTT; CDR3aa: CASSSGDRVRGTDTQYF
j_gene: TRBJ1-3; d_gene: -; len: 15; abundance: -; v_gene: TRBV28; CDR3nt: TGTGCCAGCAACCACCCGGGGAGCTCTGGAAACACCATATATTTT; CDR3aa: CASNHPGSSGNTIYF
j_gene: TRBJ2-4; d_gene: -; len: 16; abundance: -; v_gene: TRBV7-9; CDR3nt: TGTGCCAGCAGCCCATGGCAGGAATTAGCCAAAAACATTCAGTACTTC; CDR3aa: CASSPWQELAKNIQYF
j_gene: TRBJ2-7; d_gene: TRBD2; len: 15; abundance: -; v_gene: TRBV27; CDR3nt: TGTGCCAGCTACCGCTCGGGGGGGGGCCTCTACGAGCAGTACTTC; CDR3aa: CASYRSGGGLYEQYF
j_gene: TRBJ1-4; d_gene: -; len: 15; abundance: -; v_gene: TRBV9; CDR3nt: TGTGCCAGCAGCGTAGGACGGGAGAGAGATGAAAAACTGTTTTTT; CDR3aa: CASSVGRERDEKLFF
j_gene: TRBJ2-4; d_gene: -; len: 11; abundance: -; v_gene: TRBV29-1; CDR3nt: TGCAGCGGCGAAACGGGAAACATTCAGTACTTC; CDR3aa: CSGETGNIQYF
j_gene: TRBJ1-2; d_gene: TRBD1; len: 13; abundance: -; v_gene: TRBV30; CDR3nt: TGTGCCTGGGGGACAGGGGATAACTATGGCTACACCTTC; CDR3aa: CAWGTGDNYGYTF
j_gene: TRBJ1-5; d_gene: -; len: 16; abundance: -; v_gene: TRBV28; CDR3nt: TGTGCCAGCAGTTTCGTAACCTACCGGAGCAATCAGCCCCAGCATTTT; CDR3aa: CASSFVTYRSNQPQHF
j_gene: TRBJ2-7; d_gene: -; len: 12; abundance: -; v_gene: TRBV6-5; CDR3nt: TGTGCCAGCAGTTTTGAAACAGGCGAGCAGTACTTC; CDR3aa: CASSFETGEQYF
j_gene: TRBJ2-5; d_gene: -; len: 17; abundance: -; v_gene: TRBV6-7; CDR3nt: TGTGCCAGCAGTTACTCGATTATCGTCGGGTCTTTTGAGACCCAGTACTTC; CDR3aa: CASSYSIIVGSFETQYF
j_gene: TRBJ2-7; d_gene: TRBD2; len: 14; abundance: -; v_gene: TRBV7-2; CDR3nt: TGTGCCAGCAGCTTAGGAACGGGACTAGGAGAGCAGTACTTC; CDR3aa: CASSLGTGLGEQYF
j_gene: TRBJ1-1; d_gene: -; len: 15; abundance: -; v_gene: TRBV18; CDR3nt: TGTGCCAGCTCACCACCAGCAGGAGACAGCGCTGAAGCTTTCTTT; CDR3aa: CASSPPAGDSAEAFF
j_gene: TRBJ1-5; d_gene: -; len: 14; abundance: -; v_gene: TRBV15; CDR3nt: TGTGCCACCAGCAGAGATAGGGGCAGGGAGCCCCAGCATTTT; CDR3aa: CATSRDRGREPQHF
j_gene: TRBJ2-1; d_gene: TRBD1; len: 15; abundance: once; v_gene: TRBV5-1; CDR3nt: TGCGCCAGCACCTACCGGGACAGGGGATCGCGGGAGCAGTTCTTC; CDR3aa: CASTYRDRGSREQFF
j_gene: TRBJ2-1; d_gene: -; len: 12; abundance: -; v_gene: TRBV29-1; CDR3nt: TGCAGCGTAAACAGGAACTACAATGAGCAGTTCTTC; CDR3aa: CSVNRNYNEQFF